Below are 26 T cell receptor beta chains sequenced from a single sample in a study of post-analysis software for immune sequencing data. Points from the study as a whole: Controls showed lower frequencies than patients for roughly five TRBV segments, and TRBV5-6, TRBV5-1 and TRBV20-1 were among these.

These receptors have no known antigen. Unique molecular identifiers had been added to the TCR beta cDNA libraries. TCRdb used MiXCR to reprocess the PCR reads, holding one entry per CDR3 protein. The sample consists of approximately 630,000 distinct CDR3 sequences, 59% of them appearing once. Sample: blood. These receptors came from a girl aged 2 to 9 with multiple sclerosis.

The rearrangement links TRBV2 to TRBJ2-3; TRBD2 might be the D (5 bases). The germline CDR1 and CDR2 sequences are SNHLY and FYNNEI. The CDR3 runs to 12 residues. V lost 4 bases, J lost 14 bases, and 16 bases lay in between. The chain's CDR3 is CASSGSLARSYF. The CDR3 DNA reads TGTGCCAGCAGTGGGTCGCTAGCACGTTCGTATTTT.

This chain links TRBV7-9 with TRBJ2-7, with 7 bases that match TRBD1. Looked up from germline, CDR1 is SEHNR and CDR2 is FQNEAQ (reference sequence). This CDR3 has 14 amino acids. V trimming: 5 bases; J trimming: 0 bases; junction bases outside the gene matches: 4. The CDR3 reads CASSPRDSSYEQYF. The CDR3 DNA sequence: TGTGCCAGCAGCCCTCGGGACAGCTCCTACGAGCAGTACTTC.

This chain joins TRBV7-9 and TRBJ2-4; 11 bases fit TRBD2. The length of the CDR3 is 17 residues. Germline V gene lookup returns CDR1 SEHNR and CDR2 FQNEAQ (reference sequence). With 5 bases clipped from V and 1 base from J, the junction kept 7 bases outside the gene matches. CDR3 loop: CASSRLVAGGAKNIQYF. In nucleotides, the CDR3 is TGTGCCAGCAGCCGACTGGTAGCGGGGGGGGCCAAAAACATTCAGTACTTC. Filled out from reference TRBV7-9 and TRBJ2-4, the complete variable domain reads DTGVSQNPRHKITKRGQNVTFRCDPISEHNRLYWYRQTLGQGPEFLTYFQNEAQLEKSRLLSDRFSAERPKGSFSTLEIQRTEQGDSAMYLCASSRLVAGGAKNIQYFGAGTRLSVL.

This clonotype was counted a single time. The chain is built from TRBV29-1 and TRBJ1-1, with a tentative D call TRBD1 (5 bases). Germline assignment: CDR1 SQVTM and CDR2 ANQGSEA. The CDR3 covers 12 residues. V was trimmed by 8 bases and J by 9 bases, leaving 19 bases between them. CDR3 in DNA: TGCAGCACGAAACAGGACCCCGAGCAAGCTTTCTTT. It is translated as CSTKQDPEQAFF.

This chain's CDR3 is CASSKFGQNTEAFF. DNA for the CDR3: TGTGCCAGCAGCAAATTTGGACAGAACACTGAAGCTTTCTTT. The V call is TRBV11-2, the J call TRBJ1-1; D perhaps matches TRBD1 (5 bases). The length of the CDR3 is 14 residues. V lost 5 bases and J 1 base, leaving 11 bases between the germline ends. Germline-derived CDR1 and CDR2 are SGHAT and FQNNGV.

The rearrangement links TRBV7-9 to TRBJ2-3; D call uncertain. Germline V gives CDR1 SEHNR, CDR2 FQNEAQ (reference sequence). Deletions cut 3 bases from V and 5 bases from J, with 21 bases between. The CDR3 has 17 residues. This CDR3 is CASSFEWSRNTLDTQYF. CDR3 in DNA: TGTGCCAGCAGCTTCGAGTGGAGTCGCAATACGTTAGATACGCAGTATTTT.

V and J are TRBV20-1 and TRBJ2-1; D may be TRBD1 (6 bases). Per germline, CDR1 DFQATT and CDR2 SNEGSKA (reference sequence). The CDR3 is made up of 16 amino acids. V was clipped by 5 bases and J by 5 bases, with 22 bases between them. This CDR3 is CSARIPLQGSNNEQFF. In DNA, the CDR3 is TGCAGTGCTCGGATCCCCCTACAGGGTAGCAACAATGAGCAGTTCTTC.

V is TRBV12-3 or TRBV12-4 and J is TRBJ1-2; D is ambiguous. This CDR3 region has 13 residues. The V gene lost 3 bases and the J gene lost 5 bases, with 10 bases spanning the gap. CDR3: CASSLVAGYGYTF. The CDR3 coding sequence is TGTGCCAGCAGTTTGGTCGCCGGGTATGGCTACACCTTC.

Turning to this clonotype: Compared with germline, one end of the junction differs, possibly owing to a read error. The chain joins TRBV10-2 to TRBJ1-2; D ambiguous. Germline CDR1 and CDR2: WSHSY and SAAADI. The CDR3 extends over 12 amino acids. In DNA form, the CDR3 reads TGCACCAGCAGTGAGAGGCACTATGGCTACACCTTC. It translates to CTSSERHYGYTF.

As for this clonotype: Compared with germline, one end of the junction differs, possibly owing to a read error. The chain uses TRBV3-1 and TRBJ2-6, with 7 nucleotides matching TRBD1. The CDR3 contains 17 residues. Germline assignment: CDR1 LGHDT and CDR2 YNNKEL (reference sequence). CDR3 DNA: TGTGCCGGCAGCCTCGGGGACAGCTACTCTGGGGCCAACGTCCTGACTTTC. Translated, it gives CAGSLGDSYSGANVLTF.

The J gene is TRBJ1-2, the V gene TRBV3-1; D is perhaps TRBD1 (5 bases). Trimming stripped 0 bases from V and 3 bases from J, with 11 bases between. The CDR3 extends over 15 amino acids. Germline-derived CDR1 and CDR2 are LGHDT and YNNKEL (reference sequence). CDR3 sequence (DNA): TGTGCCAGCAGCCAAGAGGGAGGGACCTACTATGGCTACACCTTC. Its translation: CASSQEGGTYYGYTF.

CDR3 sequence (DNA): TGTGCCAGCACCGGGACTAGCGGGAGTTATGAGCAGTTCTTC. It translates to CASTGTSGSYEQFF. This rearrangement joins TRBV12-3 or TRBV12-4 to TRBJ2-1, with 14 bases that match TRBD2. The ends lost 7 bases at V and 8 bases at J; junction bases unmatched: 4. The CDR3 length is 14 residues.

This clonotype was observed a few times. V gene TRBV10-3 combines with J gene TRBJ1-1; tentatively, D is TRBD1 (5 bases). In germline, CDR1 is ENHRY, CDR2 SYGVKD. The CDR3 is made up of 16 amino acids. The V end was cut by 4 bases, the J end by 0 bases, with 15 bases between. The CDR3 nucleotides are TGTGCCATCAGTGCACCTACTGGGACGTTGAACACTGAAGCTTTCTTT. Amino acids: CAISAPTGTLNTEAFF.

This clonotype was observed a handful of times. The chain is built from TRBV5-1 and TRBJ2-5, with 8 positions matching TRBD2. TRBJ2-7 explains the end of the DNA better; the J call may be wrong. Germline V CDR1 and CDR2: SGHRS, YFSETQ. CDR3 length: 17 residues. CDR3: CASSLDAPDSGAYEQYF. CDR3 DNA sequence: TGCGCCAGCAGCTTGGACGCCCCCGATAGCGGGGCTTACGAGCAGTACTTC.

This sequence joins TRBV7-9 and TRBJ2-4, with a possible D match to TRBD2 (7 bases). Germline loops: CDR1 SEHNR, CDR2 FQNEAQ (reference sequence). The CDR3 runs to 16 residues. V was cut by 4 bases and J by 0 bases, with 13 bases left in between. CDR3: CASSSPGGLAKNIQYF. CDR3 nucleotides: TGTGCCAGCAGCTCCCCGGGGGGCCTAGCCAAAAACATTCAGTACTTC.

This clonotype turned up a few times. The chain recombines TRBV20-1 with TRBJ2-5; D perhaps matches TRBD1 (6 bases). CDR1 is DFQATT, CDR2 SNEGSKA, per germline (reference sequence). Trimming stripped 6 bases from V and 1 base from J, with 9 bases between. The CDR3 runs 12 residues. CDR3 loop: CSAAQGQETQYF. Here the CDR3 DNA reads TGCAGTGCCGCACAGGGCCAAGAGACCCAGTACTTC.

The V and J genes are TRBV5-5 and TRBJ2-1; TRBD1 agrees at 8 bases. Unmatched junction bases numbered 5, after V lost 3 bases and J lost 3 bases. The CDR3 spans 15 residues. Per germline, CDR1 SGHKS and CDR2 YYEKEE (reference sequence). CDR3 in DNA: TGTGCCAGCAGCTCATTCGACAGGGGCTACAATGAGCAGTTCTTC. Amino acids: CASSSFDRGYNEQFF. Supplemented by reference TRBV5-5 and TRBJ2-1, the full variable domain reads DAGVTQSPTHLIKTRGQQVTLRCSPISGHKSVSWYQQVLGQGPQFIFQYYEKEERGRGNFPDRFSARQFPNYSSELNVNALLLGDSALYLCASSSFDRGYNEQFFGPGTRLTVL.

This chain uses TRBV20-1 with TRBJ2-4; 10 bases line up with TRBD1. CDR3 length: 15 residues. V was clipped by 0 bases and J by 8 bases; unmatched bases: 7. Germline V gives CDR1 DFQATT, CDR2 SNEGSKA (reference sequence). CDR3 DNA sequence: TGCAGTGCTAGAGATTGGACAGGGGGAAGTGACATTCAGTACTTC. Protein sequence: CSARDWTGGSDIQYF.

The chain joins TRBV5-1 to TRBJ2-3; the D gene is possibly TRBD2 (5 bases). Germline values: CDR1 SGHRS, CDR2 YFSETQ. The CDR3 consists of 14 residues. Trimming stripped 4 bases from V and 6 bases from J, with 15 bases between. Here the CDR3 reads CASSPAAMGDTQYF. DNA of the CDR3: TGCGCCAGCAGCCCAGCGGCTATGGGGGATACGCAGTATTTT.

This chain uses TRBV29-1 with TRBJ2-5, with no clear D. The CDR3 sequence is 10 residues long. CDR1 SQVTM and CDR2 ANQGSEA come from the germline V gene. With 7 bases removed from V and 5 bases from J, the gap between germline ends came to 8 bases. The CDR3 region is CSGSIETQYF. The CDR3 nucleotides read TGCAGCGGTAGTATTGAGACCCAGTACTTC.

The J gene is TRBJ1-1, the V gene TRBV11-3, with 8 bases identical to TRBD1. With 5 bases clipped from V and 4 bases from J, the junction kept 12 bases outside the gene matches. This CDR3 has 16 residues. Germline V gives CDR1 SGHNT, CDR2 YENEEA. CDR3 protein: CASSTGQAGGGTEAFF. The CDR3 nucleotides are TGTGCCAGCAGCACGGGACAGGCCGGGGGAGGCACTGAAGCTTTCTTT.

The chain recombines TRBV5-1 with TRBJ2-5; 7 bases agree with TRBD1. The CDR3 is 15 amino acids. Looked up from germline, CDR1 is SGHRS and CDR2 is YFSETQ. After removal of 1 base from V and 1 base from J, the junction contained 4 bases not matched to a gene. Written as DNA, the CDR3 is TGCGCCAGCAGCTTGTGGGACAGAGGCCAAGAGACCCAGTACTTC. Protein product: CASSLWDRGQETQYF.

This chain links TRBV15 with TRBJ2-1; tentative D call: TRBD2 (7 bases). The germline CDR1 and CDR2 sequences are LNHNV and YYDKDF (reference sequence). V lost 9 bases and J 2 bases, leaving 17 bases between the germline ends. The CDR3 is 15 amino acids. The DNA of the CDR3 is TGTGCCACTACCCAGGGGAGGGGGACCTACAATGAGCAGTTCTTC. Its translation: CATTQGRGTYNEQFF. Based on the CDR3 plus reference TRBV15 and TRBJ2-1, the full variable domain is DAMVIQNPRYQVTQFGKPVTLSCSQTLNHNVMYWYQQKSSQAPKLLFHYYDKDFNNEADTPDNFQSRRPNTSFCFLDIRSPGLGDTAMYLCATTQGRGTYNEQFFGPGTRLTVL.

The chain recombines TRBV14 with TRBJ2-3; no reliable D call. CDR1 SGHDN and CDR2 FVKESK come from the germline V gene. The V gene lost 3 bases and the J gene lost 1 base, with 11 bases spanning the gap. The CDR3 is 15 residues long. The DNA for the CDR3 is TGTGCCAGCAGCCACGATAAATTCCGCACAGATACGCAGTATTTT. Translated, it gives CASSHDKFRTDTQYF.

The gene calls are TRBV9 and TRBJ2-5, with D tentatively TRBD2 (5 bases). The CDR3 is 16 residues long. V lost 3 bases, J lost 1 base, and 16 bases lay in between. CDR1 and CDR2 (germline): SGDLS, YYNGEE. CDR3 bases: TGTGCCAGCAGCGCAGGCGGGTCAGCAAGCCAAGAGACCCAGTACTTC. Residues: CASSAGGSASQETQYF.

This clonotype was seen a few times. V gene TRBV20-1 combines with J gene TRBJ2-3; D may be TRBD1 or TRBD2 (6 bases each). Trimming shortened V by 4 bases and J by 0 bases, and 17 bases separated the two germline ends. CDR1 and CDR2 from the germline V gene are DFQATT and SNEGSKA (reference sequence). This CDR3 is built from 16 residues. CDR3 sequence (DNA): TGCAGTGCTACAGGGGACTTAGGAATTAGCACAGATACGCAGTATTTT. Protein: CSATGDLGISTDTQYF.